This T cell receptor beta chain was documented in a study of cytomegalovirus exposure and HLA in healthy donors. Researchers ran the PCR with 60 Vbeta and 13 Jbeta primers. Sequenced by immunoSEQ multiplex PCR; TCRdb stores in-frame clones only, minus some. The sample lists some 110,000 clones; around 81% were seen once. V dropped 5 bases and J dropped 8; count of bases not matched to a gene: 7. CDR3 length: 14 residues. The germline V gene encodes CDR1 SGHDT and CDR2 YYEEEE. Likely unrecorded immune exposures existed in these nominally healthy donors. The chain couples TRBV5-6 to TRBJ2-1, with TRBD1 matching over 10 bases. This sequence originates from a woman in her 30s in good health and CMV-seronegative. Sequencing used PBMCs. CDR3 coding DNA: TGTGCCAGCAGAATGACCGGGACAGGGGATGAGCAGTTCTTC. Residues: CASRMTGTGDEQFF.